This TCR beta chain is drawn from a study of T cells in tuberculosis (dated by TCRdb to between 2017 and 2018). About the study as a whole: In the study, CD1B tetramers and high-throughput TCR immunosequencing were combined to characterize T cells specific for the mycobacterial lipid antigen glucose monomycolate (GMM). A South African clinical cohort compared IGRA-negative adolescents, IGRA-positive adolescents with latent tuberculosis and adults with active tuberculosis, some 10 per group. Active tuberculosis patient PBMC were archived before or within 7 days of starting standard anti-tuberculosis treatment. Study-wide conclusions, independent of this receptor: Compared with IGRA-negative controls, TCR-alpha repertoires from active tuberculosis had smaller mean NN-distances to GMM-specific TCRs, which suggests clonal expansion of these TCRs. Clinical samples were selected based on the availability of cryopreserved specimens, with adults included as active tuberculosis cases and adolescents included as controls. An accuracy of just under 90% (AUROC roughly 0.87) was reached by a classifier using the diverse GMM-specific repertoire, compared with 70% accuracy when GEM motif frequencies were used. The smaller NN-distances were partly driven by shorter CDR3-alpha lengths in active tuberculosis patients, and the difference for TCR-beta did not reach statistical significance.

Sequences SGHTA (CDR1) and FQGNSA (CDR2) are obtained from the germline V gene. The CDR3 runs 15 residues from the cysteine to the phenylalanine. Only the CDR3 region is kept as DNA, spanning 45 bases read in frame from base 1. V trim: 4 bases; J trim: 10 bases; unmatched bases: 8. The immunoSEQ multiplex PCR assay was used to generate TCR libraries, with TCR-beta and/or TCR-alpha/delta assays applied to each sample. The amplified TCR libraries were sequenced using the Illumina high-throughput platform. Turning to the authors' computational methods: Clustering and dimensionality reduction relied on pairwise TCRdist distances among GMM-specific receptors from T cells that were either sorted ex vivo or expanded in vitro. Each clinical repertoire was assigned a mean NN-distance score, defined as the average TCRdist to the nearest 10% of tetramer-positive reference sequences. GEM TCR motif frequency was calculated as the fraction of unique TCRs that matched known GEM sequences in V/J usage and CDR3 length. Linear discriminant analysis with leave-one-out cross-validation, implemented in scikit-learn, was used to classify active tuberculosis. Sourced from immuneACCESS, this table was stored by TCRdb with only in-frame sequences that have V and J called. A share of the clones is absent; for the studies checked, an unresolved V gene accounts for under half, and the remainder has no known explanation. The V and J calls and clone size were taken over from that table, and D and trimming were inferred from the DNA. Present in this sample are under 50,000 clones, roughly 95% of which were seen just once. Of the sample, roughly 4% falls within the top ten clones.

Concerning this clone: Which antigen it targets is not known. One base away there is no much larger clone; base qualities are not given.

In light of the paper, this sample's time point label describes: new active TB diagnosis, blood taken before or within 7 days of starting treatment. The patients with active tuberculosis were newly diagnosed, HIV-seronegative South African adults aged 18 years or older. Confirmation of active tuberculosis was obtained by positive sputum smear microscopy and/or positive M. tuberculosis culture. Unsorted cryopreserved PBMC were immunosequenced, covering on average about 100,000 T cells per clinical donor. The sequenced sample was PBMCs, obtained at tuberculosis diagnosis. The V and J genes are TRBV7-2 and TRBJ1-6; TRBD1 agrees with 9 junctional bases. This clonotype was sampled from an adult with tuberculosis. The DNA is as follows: TGTGCCAGCAGCTCAACCGGGACAGGGTCATCACCCCTCCACTTT. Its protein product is CASSSTGTGSSPLHF.